This passage covers 8 T cell receptor beta chains from one sample sequenced in a study of blood T cell repertoires in COVID-19. Libraries were prepared by immunoSEQ multiplex PCR; TCRdb keeps only in-frame clonotypes and omits some of them. This table has roughly 400,000 clones, roughly 88% appearing once. The sequenced sample was PBMCs or T cells enriched from blood (not recorded which). All receptors derive from a woman aged 18-29 years who had been exposed to COVID-19.

This clone was found once. The chain joins TRBV3-1 (or the pseudogene TRBV3-2) to TRBJ2-7, with D perhaps TRBD2 (6 bases). Deletions cut 1 base from V and 5 bases from J, with 15 bases between. The CDR3 covers 15 residues. CDR1 LGHDT and CDR2 YNNKEL come from the germline V gene (reference sequence). The CDR3 nucleotides read TGTGCCAGCAGCCAAGGGTTGGAGGGGTCGGACGAGCAGTACTTC. Residues: CASSQGLEGSDEQYF.

V is TRBV7-8 and J is TRBJ1-2, with 11 nucleotides matching TRBD1. Germline lookup yields CDR1 SGHVS and CDR2 FQNEAQ. V lost 5 bases, J lost 3 bases, and 8 bases stayed unmatched. The CDR3 length is 16 residues. The CDR3 here is CASSPTRTGGDYGYTF. The CDR3 bases are TGTGCCAGCAGCCCCACCCGGACAGGGGGCGACTATGGCTACACCTTC.

The CDR3 region is CASSLIGQEFGNTIYF. The CDR3 DNA reads TGCGCCAGCAGCTTGATAGGACAGGAGTTTGGAAACACCATATATTTT. The rearrangement uses TRBV5-1 and TRBJ1-3; 7 bases fit TRBD1. The CDR3 is 16 amino acids. Looked up from germline, CDR1 is SGHRS and CDR2 is YFSETQ. With V trimmed by 1 base and J by 3 bases, 7 bases remained unmatched. The whole variable domain, remainder taken from reference TRBV5-1 and TRBJ1-3, is KAGVTQTPRYLIKTRGQQVTLSCSPISGHRSVSWYQQTPGQGLQFLFEYFSETQRNKGNFPGRFSGRQFSNSRSEMNVSTLELGDSALYLCASSLIGQEFGNTIYFGEGSWLTVV.

This clone occurred once. The chain recombines TRBV18 with TRBJ2-2, with D hard to call. This CDR3 is built from 16 residues. Trimming left V 6 bases short and J 1 base short, with 15 bases between. Per germline, CDR1 KGHSH and CDR2 LQKENI. This chain's CDR3 is CASSHFEAENTGELFF. The CDR3 DNA follows: TGTGCCAGCTCCCATTTCGAGGCCGAGAACACCGGGGAGCTGTTTTTT.

This clone was counted a single time. The chain employs TRBV5-1 and TRBJ1-3, with 9 bases that match TRBD1. The V gene's germline CDR1 is SGHRS and CDR2 YFSETQ. V shed 4 bases and J 3 bases; nucleotides not matched to a gene: 8. CDR3 length: 16 residues. The CDR3 bases are TGCGCCAGCAGCGTCTCCGGGACAGGGATTGGAAACACCATATATTTT. This codes for CASSVSGTGIGNTIYF. The full variable domain, completed using reference TRBV5-1 and TRBJ1-3, is KAGVTQTPRYLIKTRGQQVTLSCSPISGHRSVSWYQQTPGQGLQFLFEYFSETQRNKGNFPGRFSGRQFSNSRSEMNVSTLELGDSALYLCASSVSGTGIGNTIYFGEGSWLTVV.

The chain carries TRBV7-9 and TRBJ1-2; TRBD1 matches at 10 bases. The trim removed 3 bases at V and 4 bases at J, leaving 5 bases unmatched. Germline V gene lookup returns CDR1 SEHNR and CDR2 FQNEAQ (reference sequence). The CDR3 runs to 15 residues. The CDR3 loop is CASSFGQGDVYGYTF. CDR3 sequence (DNA): TGTGCCAGCAGCTTCGGACAGGGGGACGTCTATGGCTACACCTTC. Full variable domain (outside the CDR3, taken from reference TRBV7-9 and TRBJ1-2): DTGVSQNPRHKITKRGQNVTFRCDPISEHNRLYWYRQTLGQGPEFLTYFQNEAQLEKSRLLSDRFSAERPKGSFSTLEIQRTEQGDSAMYLCASSFGQGDVYGYTFGSGTRLTVV.

The V and J genes are TRBV3-1 (or the pseudogene TRBV3-2) and TRBJ1-5; D uncertain. Germline-derived CDR1 and CDR2 are LGHDT and YNNKEL (reference sequence). The CDR3 runs to 15 residues. Trimming took off 0 bases at V and 0 bases at J, with 6 bases between the two ends. This CDR3 is CASSQDHGSNQPQHF. The CDR3 nucleotides read TGTGCCAGCAGCCAAGACCACGGTAGCAATCAGCCCCAGCATTTT.

The table lists this clone with a few counts. The V and J genes are TRBV4-3 and TRBJ1-6; 7 bases fit TRBD1. Germline CDR1 and CDR2: LGHNA and YSLEER. The CDR3 has 14 residues. V shed 4 bases, J shed 8 bases, and the junction held 5 bases outside the gene matches. CDR3 DNA sequence: TGCGCCAGCAGCCCAGACAGGGTCGATTCACCCCTCCACTTT. Encoded protein: CASSPDRVDSPLHF.